The rows below give T cell receptor beta chains drawn from one sample of a study of blood T cell repertoires in COVID-19. Method: immunoSEQ multiplex PCR; TCRdb's copy keeps in-frame clones and lacks some. The sample lists about 250,000 clones, approximately 90% occurring once. Sequenced: PBMCs or T cells enriched from blood (not recorded which). The receptors were gathered from a woman aged 18-29 years who had recovered from COVID-19. Each CDR3 is given with its conserved first and last residue. The D gene is left open where the match is weak. The size entry is marked missing in some rows and otherwise reads once, few, many or a size class.

>NA|TRBJ1-4|TRBD1|TRBV28
TGTGCCAGCAGTTCCTCGGGACAGGGGCCGGCTAATGAAAAACTGTTTTTT
CASSSSGQGPANEKLFF
>few|TRBJ2-7|NA|TRBV2
TGTGCCAGCACCCAGGCCTACGAGCAGTACTTC
CASTQAYEQYF
>NA|TRBJ1-2|NA|TRBV6-5
TGTGCCAGCAGGGCCGGAGTCGGCTCCTATGGCTACACCTTC
CASRAGVGSYGYTF
>NA|TRBJ1-1|TRBD1|TRBV5-8
TGTGCCAGCAGCCCTAGACAGGGGAACACTGAAGCTTTCTTT
CASSPRQGNTEAFF
>NA|TRBJ1-1|NA|TRBV19
TGTGCCGCCCGGGGAGGGGGGGTGGAATTTGAAGCTTTCTTT
CAARGGGVEFEAFF
>few|TRBJ1-2|TRBD1|TRBV29-1
TGCAGCGTCGCGACAGGGGCTAACTATGGCTACACCTTC
CSVATGANYGYTF
>NA|TRBJ1-2|TRBD1|TRBV6-6
TGTGCCAGCATCTACACAGGGGGCCGGGACTATGGCTACACCTTC
CASIYTGGRDYGYTF
>NA|TRBJ2-5|NA|TRBV5-1
TGCGCCAGCAGCTGGACAGAAAAAGAGACCCAGTACTTC
CASSWTEKETQYF
>few|TRBJ1-2|NA|TRBV2
TGTGCCAGCACGATGTTTTTGGAGTTTGGGGCTGGCTACACCTTC
CASTMFLEFGAGYTF
>NA|TRBJ2-1|NA|TRBV7-6
TGTGCCAGCAGCCCCCAGGGGGGCCCCTACAATGAGCAGTTCTTC
CASSPQGGPYNEQFF
>NA|TRBJ1-6|TRBD1|TRBV5-1
TGCGCCAGCAGCTCGGCGGGACAGAGTAATTCACCCCTCCACTTT
CASSSAGQSNSPLHF
>NA|TRBJ2-1|TRBD2|TRBV9
TGTGCCAGCAGCGTTGGGGGTAGCGGGGGGCCAACCCACAATGAGCAGTTCTTC
CASSVGGSGGPTHNEQFF
>NA|TRBJ1-1|NA|TRBV6-4
TGTGCCAGCAGTACGGTCGCGGGGAACACTGAAGCTTTCTTT
CASSTVAGNTEAFF
>NA|TRBJ2-7|NA|TRBV6-5
TGTGCCAGCAGACGGGGGGAGCAGTACTTC
CASRRGEQYF
>NA|TRBJ2-7|NA|TRBV5-6
TGTGCCAGCAGCTTGGGCCAGGGTGGGACCTACGAGCAGTACTTC
CASSLGQGGTYEQYF
>NA|TRBJ2-3|NA|TRBV27
TGTGCCAGCAGTTTGTGGGGGGGCCTCACAGATACGCAGTATTTT
CASSLWGGLTDTQYF
>NA|TRBJ2-5|NA|TRBV7-6
TGTGCCAGCAGCCCAGGGACTCGAGAGACCCAGTACTTC
CASSPGTRETQYF
>NA|TRBJ2-2|NA|TRBV19
TGTGCCAGTACCCCGGGGGAGGGGGTTCACACCGGGGAGCTGTTTTTT
CASTPGEGVHTGELFF
>NA|TRBJ1-4|NA|TRBV2
TGTGCCAGCAGTGGGGCGGCGTCTGGAGGTAATGAAAAACTGTTTTTT
CASSGAASGGNEKLFF
>NA|TRBJ2-2|NA|TRBV5-4
TGTGCCAGCAGCTTATTACAGGGTAGCACCGGGGAGCTGTTTTTT
CASSLLQGSTGELFF
>NA|TRBJ1-2|NA|TRBV5-1
TGCGCCAGCAGCTTGGCCTGGGGGGGACTCTCCTATGGCTACACCTTC
CASSLAWGGLSYGYTF
>NA|TRBJ2-7|TRBD2|TRBV16
TGTGCCAGCAGCCAAGGGACTAGCGGGACCTACGAGCAGTACTTC
CASSQGTSGTYEQYF
>NA|TRBJ2-4|NA|TRBV2
TGTGCCAGCAGCGGGTTTGGGTCCAGTCTAGCCAAAAACATTCAGTACTTC
CASSGFGSSLAKNIQYF
>NA|TRBJ1-1|NA|TRBV15
TGTGCCACCAGGCGCGGACAGCCATACACTGAAGCTTTCTTT
CATRRGQPYTEAFF
>NA|TRBJ1-1|TRBD1|TRBV28
TGTGCCAGCAGTATCCGAGGACAGGGGGTTTTCACTGAAGCTTTCTTT
CASSIRGQGVFTEAFF
>NA|TRBJ1-4|NA|TRBV5-1
TGCGCCAGCAGCTATTTAAATCAGGGGAATAATGAAAAACTGTTTTTT
CASSYLNQGNNEKLFF
>once|TRBJ1-3|NA|TRBV5-1
TGCGCCAGCAGCTTACAGTCCTCTGGAAACACCATATATTTT
CASSLQSSGNTIYF
>NA|TRBJ1-4|NA|TRBV19
TGTGCCAGCCAAGAGGGCGGGCATAGGGTTGAAAAACTGTTTTTT
CASQEGGHRVEKLFF
>NA|TRBJ2-1|NA|TRBV27
TGTGCCAGCAGTTTACAACAGGGTGTCCGTATTGAGCAGTTCTTC
CASSLQQGVRIEQFF
>NA|TRBJ1-2|NA|TRBV2
TGTGCCAGCCTCGGAGATGGCTACACCTTC
CASLGDGYTF
>NA|TRBJ1-2|NA|TRBV3-1/TRBV3-2
TGTGCCAGCAGCCATCACTACTCCAGGGCAGAATGGTATGGCTACACCTTC
CASSHHYSRAEWYGYTF
>NA|TRBJ2-3|NA|TRBV24-1
TGTGCCACCAGTGATGTTTACACAGATACGCAGTATTTT
CATSDVYTDTQYF
>NA|TRBJ1-1|NA|TRBV28
TGTGCCAGCAGAGGCAGGCCTGAAGCTTTCTTT
CASRGRPEAFF
>NA|TRBJ2-5|TRBD2|TRBV7-3
TGTGCCAGCAGCCTCGCGGGGGGAATTTCAATAGAGACCCAGTACTTC
CASSLAGGISIETQYF
>NA|TRBJ2-5|NA|TRBV9
TGTGCCAGCAGCGTTTCGGGGGGCCGAGTTCAAGAGACCCAGTACTTC
CASSVSGGRVQETQYF
>NA|TRBJ2-5|NA|TRBV5-1
TGCGCCAGCAGCGTGGACAGAAAAGAGACCCAGTACTTC
CASSVDRKETQYF
>NA|TRBJ2-1|NA|TRBV12-3/TRBV12-4
TGTGCCAGCAGTTTGAGCGGTCCTGAGCAGTTCTTC
CASSLSGPEQFF
>NA|TRBJ2-2|NA|TRBV25-1
TGTGCCAGCCGAGGTTTGGCCGGGGAGCTGTTTTTT
CASRGLAGELFF
>NA|TRBJ1-2|TRBD1|TRBV2
TGTGCCAGCAGTGAAGCGCTGACAGGGAACTATGGCTACACCTTC
CASSEALTGNYGYTF
>NA|TRBJ1-1|NA|TRBV4-1
TGCGCCAGCAGCAGAGACAGATTGAACACTGAAGCTTTCTTT
CASSRDRLNTEAFF
>few|TRBJ2-5|TRBD1|TRBV5-1
TGCGCCAGCAGCTTCGACAGGGCGACCCAGTACTTC
CASSFDRATQYF
>NA|TRBJ1-6|NA|TRBV11-2
TGTGCCAGCAGCTTAGTGAGGAATTCACCCCTCCACTTT
CASSLVRNSPLHF
>NA|TRBJ2-7|TRBD1|TRBV12-5
TGTGCTAGTGGTATCGGGACAGGGGCCCACGAGCAGTACTTC
CASGIGTGAHEQYF
>NA|TRBJ1-4|NA|TRBV2
TGTGCCGCGAGACAGTATGAAAAACTGTTTTTT
CAARQYEKLFF
>NA|TRBJ1-1|NA|TRBV7-9
TGTGCCAGCAGCTTAGCCCATGAAGCTTTCTTT
CASSLAHEAFF
>once|TRBJ1-4|TRBD1|TRBV5-4
TGTGCCAGCAGCGTCCGGGACAGGGGCGAAAAACTGTTTTTT
CASSVRDRGEKLFF